This T cell receptor (beta chain) was captured by sequencing in a study of cytomegalovirus exposure and HLA in healthy donors listed by TCRdb under 2017. General notes on the study: According to an earlier analysis of a few hundred of the donors, some 170 million T cells yielded 100 million or so unique TCR beta sequences and 276 Gb of sequence data. Roughly 300 gigabases of sequencing data and approximately 92 million unique TCR sequences made up an early release that covered under 750 HLA-typed donors. Of the roughly 400 genotyped donors, approximately 81% were placed in the genetic ancestry cluster associated with self-reported Caucasian donors. The aim of the study was to test whether cataloging public T cell receptors could identify signatures of past pathogen exposure. The T cell repertoires of 550 to 850 subjects were profiled by immunosequencing and related to cytomegalovirus serostatus. Along with the roughly 700-subject first cohort, a separate validation cohort of over a hundred different subjects was used. The study combined high-throughput TCR immunosequencing, statistical association of individual TCRs with disease status, and machine learning to predict cytomegalovirus infection status. To study patterns of TCR occurrence, a later analysis re-analyzed previously published TCR beta repertoires from around 670 donors and added high-resolution HLA genotyping. Rather than drawing on any new phenotypic data, the later analysis identified candidate immune exposures from TCR beta sequences and the way those sequences occurred across donors. An earlier analysis of fewer than 750 of the donors used high-throughput TCR beta sequencing to judge whether each TCR beta V gene segment behaved as functional or pseudogenic. Alongside the repertoire data, information on donor age, sex, ethnicity and CMV serostatus was compiled. In a later genetic analysis, genome-wide SNP genotypes for about 55% of the 666 donors were used, and that subset was treated as a discovery cohort. All discovery cohort repertoires had been generated on a single sequencing platform. Class I and class II HLA loci were covered by the typing at four-digit resolution. The number of donors typed differed by locus, with roughly 629-640 for A, B, C, DRB1 and DQB1, 522 for DQA1, 600 to 610 for DPA1, and some 470 for DPB1. Because of strong linkage in the cohort, roughly five DR-DQ haplotypes were treated as single units for association and clustering. Across about 370 genotyped donors of the cohort, an average of approximately 240,000 unique TCR beta nucleotide sequences per donor were sequenced, and roughly a sixth of those sequences were non-productive.

Library construction relied on the immunoSEQ multiplex PCR assay. A mixture of 60 forward primers for TCR Vbeta segments and 13 reverse primers for TCR Jbeta segments was used in the multiplex PCR. The CDR3 region of rearranged TCR beta genes was amplified from genomic DNA by a multiplex PCR assay. Amplified TCR beta libraries were sequenced as 87-base-pair reads on the Illumina HiSeq System. Per the authors' processing: A later analysis counted about 80 million unique TCR beta chains across the 550 to 800 repertoires, and 9 million to 14 million of these chains were shared by at least two donors. To remove PCR and sequencing errors, raw reads were error-corrected and collapsed into unique sequences using a nearest-neighbor algorithm that merged closely related sequences. To assign V, D and J gene segments, CDR3 sequences were aligned to IMGT reference sequences. Each retained sequence needed at least a six-nucleotide match to both a V gene segment and a J gene segment. A rearrangement counted as productive if the CDR3 had no stop codons and remained in frame with V and J, and every other rearrangement counted as non-productive. CDR3 was defined according to IMGT convention as the region running from the second conserved V-encoded cysteine to the conserved J-encoded phenylalanine. In an earlier analysis of roughly 610 of the donors, sequences lacking an unambiguous match to a single V gene segment were excluded. In an earlier analysis of roughly 500 of the donors, V segments were called functional above 56.7% productive rearrangements and were called segregating when the between-donor standard deviation exceeded 5%. To diagnose cytomegalovirus status from the catalog of TCR beta chain sequences, a statistical classification framework was built. In a later analysis, V and J genes were assigned by comparing TCR nucleotide sequences against IMGT/GENE-DB human TR gene sequences. A later analysis assigned CDR3 sequences and most-parsimonious VDJ recombination scenarios with the TCRdist pipeline. In a later analysis, every TCR beta chain was defined by the combination of its CDR3 amino acid sequence and its V-gene family, and reads without a unique V-gene family were dropped. In a later analysis, approximately 590 highly shared, low-generation-probability nucleotide sequences were removed to address suspected cross-contamination and a sequencing artifact. In a later analysis, a clonal expansion index for each public chain was calculated from normalized within-repertoire ranks of inferred template counts. A later analysis computed generation probabilities with a VDJ recombination model fitted to out-of-frame rearrangements, and checked the results against IGoR. In a later analysis, TCR-TCR, TCR-HLA and TCR-CMV co-occurrence was scored with hypergeometric tests, and a repertoire-size bias correction was applied to TCR pairs. To estimate false discovery rates, a later analysis permuted the HLA or CMV assignments 20 times. In a later analysis, co-occurring TCRs were grouped with DBSCAN, and TCRdist sequence similarity was added when clustering was performed within HLA-allele-positive subsets. Repertoires with fewer than 30,000 or more than 120,000 public chains were left out of co-occurrence clustering, as were a handful of repertoires with anomalous nucleotide sharing. TCRdb re-hosts the immuneACCESS table, in-frame sequences only. Its copies lack some clones; in the studies checked, an unresolved V gene accounts for under half of them, and the cause for the rest is not known. The V and J calls and clone size were taken over from that table, and D and trimming were inferred from the DNA. For this sample there are 95,000 to 150,000 clones; 75% to 85% appear just once. The ten top clones hold approximately 10% of the sample.

General findings and caveats noted by the study authors: Correlated functional status among segregating V segments might reflect linkage disequilibrium, but an unknown experimental factor could not be ruled out. In the study, around 150 TCR beta chains were listed as associated with cytomegalovirus. The classifier was reported to diagnose cytomegalovirus status with high specificity and sensitivity in both the original and validation cohorts. At a false discovery rate of 0.05, a later analysis linked some 17,000 TCR beta sequences to specific HLA alleles. Because HLA typing was missing for some donors at each locus, association tests included only the typed subset. According to the authors, the approach could potentially be generalized to other disease states and immunological phenotypes. In a later analysis, TCR association rates were found to vary across HLA loci, with the most associated TCRs seen for DRB1 alleles and the fewest for HLA-C alleles. When HLA alleles, especially DR and DQ, strongly co-occurred, attributing TCR associations to individual alleles was difficult. In vitro tests confirmed that a few of the cytomegalovirus-associated TCR beta chains recognize cytomegalovirus antigens. While some public TCRs were present in many individuals, most TCR sequences turned up only very rarely across donors. A further reported finding was that TCR beta sequences accurately predicted the HLA-A and HLA-B alleles for most subjects in the first cohort. Only TCR beta chains were sequenced in this cohort, and the absence of alpha or paired-chain data limited detectable features. An association between a missense DCLRE1C variant and V-gene and J-gene trimming of TCR beta chains was found in a later genetic analysis and replicated in an independent cohort. An earlier analysis of approximately 570 of the donors showed that most TCR beta V segments appeared in productive rearrangements either about 90% or about 30% of the time, which broadly matched IMGT annotations. Roughly uniform sequencing depth across donors was assumed in presence/absence analyses, although this assumption may not hold. In a later analysis, most CMV-associated TCR beta chains were found to appear HLA-restricted, with HLA associations seemingly driven largely by CMV exposure. Because counts were too low, roughly 17 rarely observed V segments, including chromosome 9 orphons, were left out of the earlier analysis of approximately 500 of the donors. In a later analysis, several top co-occurrence clusters were reported to appear linked to parvovirus B19, influenza, CMV and Epstein-Barr virus. A cluster of highly shared sequence variants was judged likely to represent a technical artifact of the sequencing pipeline. A later analysis found that HLA-associated TCR beta chains were more clonally expanded and had lower generation probabilities than equally common non-associated chains. Compared with the approximately 600-donor mean, donors in an Asian-associated ancestry cluster had fewer N-insertions in productive TCRs, according to a later genetic analysis. The 87-base-pair reads could not distinguish some IMGT-functional V segments, including TRBV6-2 and TRBV6-3, so those segments were excluded. CMV serostatus was the only immune exposure information available for the cohort.

As for this clone: The clone's antigen remains unknown. No base quality values were provided; no much bigger clone lies one nucleotide off.

The cysteine opens and the phenylalanine closes a CDR3 of 11 amino acids. Only the CDR3 region is kept as DNA, spanning 33 bases read in frame from base 1. V lost 7 bases and J lost 7 bases; the stretch between them is 11 bases long. In the germline V gene, CDR1 corresponds to MNHNS and CDR2 to SASEGT. The cohort consisted of 600 or so healthy bone marrow donors. At the time of sampling, all cohort members were nominally healthy, though unrecorded immune exposures were likely present. The donor was CMV seropositive and belonged to the group of around 300 seropositive cohort members. A peripheral blood sample was collected from each donor, and TCR beta sequencing was performed on peripheral blood mononuclear cells. The Qiagen DNeasy Blood Extraction Kit was used to extract genomic DNA from the blood cell samples.

Sequencing used PBMCs. This sequence originates from a man aged 25 to 40 in good health and CMV-seropositive. This chain is built from TRBV6-1 and TRBJ2-7; TRBD1 is a weak D gene call, 5 bases matching. The CDR3 region: CASKGSREQYF. Here is the DNA: TGTGCCAGCAAGGGGTCGCGGGAGCAGTACTTC.